The source of this TCR beta chain is a study of shared clonotypes between healthy human individuals. Sorted subsets were amplified in replicate PCRs using approximately 0.2 ug DNA, tens of thousands of T cell genomes. Repertoires were generated with immunoSEQ multiplex PCR, while TCRdb's copy carries only in-frame clones and drops some. The table shows 800,000 to 950,000 clones, with about 96% occurring only once. CDR3 length: 17 amino acids. Germline V gene data show CDR1 as SSHAT and CDR2 as FNYEAQ (reference sequence). About this clone itself: A junction boundary mismatches the germline segment, possibly from a read error.

It was CD45RO-negative cells, positively selected for CCR7, that made up naive CD8 cells, with terminally differentiated effector memory CD45RA+ cells excluded. The J gene is TRBJ2-5, the V gene TRBV7-7; 12 nucleotides align to TRBD2. Sequencing was carried out using naive CD8+ T cells sorted from blood. The sequence came from a man aged 25-40 years in good health. The CDR3 reads CASSLDPSGRARETQYF. CDR3 coding DNA: TGTGCTAGCAGCTTAGATCCTAGCGGGAGGGCTCGAGAGACCCAGTACTTC.